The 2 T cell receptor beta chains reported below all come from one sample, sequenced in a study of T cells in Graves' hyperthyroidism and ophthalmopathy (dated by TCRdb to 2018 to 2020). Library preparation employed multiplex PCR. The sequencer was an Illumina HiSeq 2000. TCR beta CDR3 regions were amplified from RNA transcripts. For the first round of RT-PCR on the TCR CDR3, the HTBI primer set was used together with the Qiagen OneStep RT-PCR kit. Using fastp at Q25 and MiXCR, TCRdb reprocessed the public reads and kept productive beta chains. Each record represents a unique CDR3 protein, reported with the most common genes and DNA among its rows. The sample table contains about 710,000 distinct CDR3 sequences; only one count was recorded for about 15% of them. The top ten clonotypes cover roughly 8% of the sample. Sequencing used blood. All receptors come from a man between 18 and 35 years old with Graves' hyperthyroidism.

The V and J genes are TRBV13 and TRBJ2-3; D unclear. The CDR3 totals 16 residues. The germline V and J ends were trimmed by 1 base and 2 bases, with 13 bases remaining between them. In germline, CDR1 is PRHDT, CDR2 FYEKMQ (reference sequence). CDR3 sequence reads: CASSLDFGQTTDTQYF. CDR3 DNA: TGTGCCAGCAGCTTAGATTTTGGGCAGACCACAGATACGCAGTATTTT.

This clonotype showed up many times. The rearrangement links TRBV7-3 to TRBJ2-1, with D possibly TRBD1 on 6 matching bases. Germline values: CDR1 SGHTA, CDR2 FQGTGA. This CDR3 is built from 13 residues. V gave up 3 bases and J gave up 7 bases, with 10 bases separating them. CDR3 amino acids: CASSLGHPNEQFF. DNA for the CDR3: TGTGCCAGCAGCTTGGGACACCCGAATGAGCAGTTCTTC.